This T cell receptor (beta chain) was identified in a study of cytomegalovirus exposure and HLA in healthy donors. Findings of the study overall: Productive status was seen about 90% or about 30% of the time for most TCR beta V segments in an earlier analysis.

The germline V gene encodes CDR1 LGHNA and CDR2 YNFKEQ. V was pared by 1 base and J by 0 bases, with 9 bases of the junction left unmatched. The CDR3 is 18 residues long. To note about this clone: Its matching antigen is unknown.

Researchers ran the PCR with 60 Vbeta and 13 Jbeta primers. Generated by immunoSEQ multiplex PCR, the TCRdb table keeps only in-frame clones and is missing some. Counted here are 200,000 to 250,000 clones, around 80% occurring once; the ten biggest clones make up roughly 2.5%. The TCR was taken from a woman aged 55-70 years in good health and CMV-seropositive. The rearrangement uses TRBV4-2 and TRBJ2-3, with TRBD2 matching 8 bases. The sequenced material came from PBMCs. DNA of the CDR3: TGTGCCAGCAGCCAAGCCTCCGGAGCGGGGGTAAGCACAGATACGCAGTATTTT. It encodes CASSQASGAGVSTDTQYF.